The sample holds a few counts of the clone carrying this T cell receptor (beta chain). The data belong to a study of T cells in Graves' hyperthyroidism and ophthalmopathy. This CDR3 has 16 amino acids. The ends lost 4 bases at V and 5 bases at J; junction bases unmatched: 8. The germline V gene has CDR1 SEHNR and CDR2 FQNEAQ (reference sequence). Amplified TCR beta CDR3 regions came from RNA transcripts. The HTBI set primed first-round TCR CDR3 RT-PCR. TCRdb analysed the multiplex PCR reads with MiXCR anew, one entry per CDR3 protein. The sample records over 300,000 distinct CDR3 sequences, roughly 14% being singletons.

Material: blood. The chain couples TRBV7-9 to TRBJ2-7, with 13 bases identical to TRBD2. This sequence was found in a woman aged 55-75 years with Graves' hyperthyroidism. The CDR3 region has the DNA TGTGCCAGCAGCTCAGTCAGACTAGCGGGAGGCGACGAGCAGTACTTC. Translated, it gives CASSSVRLAGGDEQYF.